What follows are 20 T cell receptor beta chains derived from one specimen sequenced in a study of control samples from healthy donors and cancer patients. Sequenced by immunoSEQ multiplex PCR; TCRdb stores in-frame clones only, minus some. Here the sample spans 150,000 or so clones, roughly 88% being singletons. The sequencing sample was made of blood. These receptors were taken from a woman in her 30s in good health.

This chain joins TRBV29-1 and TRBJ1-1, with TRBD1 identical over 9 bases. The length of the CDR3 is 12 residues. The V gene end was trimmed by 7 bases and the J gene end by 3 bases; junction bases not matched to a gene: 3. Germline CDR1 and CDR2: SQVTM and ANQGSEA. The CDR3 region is CSARTGDTEAFF. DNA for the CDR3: TGCAGCGCAAGGACAGGGGACACTGAAGCTTTCTTT. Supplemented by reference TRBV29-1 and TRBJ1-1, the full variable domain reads SAVISQKPSRDICQRGTSLTIQCQVDSQVTMMFWYRQQPGQSLTLIATANQGSEATYESGFVIDKFPISRPNLTFSTLTVSNMSPEDSSIYLCSARTGDTEAFFGQGTRLTVV.

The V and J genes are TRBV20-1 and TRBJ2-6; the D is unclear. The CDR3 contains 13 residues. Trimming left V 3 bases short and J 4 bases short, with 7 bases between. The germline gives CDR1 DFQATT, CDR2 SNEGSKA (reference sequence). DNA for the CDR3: TGCAGTGCTAGTAGGTCCGGGGCCAACGTCCTGACTTTC. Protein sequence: CSASRSGANVLTF.

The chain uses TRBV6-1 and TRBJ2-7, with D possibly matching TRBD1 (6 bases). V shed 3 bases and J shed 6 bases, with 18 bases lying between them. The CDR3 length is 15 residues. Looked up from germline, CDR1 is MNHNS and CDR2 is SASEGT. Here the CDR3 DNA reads TGTGCCAGCAGTGAGAGGGGGTTGGAGGTGGGCGAGCAGTACTTC. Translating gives CASSERGLEVGEQYF.

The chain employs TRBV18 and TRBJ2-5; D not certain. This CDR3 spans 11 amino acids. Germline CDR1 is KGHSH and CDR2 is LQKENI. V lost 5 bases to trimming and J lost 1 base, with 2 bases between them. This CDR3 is CASSAQETQYF. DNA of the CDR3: TGTGCCAGCTCAGCCCAAGAGACCCAGTACTTC.

This CDR3 is CASSQTGTEYGYTF. Written as DNA, the CDR3 is TGTGCCAGCAGCCAAACCGGGACAGAGTATGGCTACACCTTC. The chain recombines TRBV7-9 with TRBJ1-2; 7 positions match TRBD1. The CDR3 is 14 residues long. Germline V CDR1 and CDR2: SEHNR, FQNEAQ (reference sequence). With V trimmed by 5 bases and J by 5 bases, 8 bases remained unmatched.

CDR3 sequence reads: CASSQVQGYNQPQHF. CDR3 nucleotides: TGCGCCAGCAGCCAAGTGCAGGGATACAATCAGCCCCAGCATTTT. The chain carries TRBV4-1 and TRBJ1-5; D possibly corresponds to TRBD1 (5 bases). V was pared by 1 base and J by 3 bases, with 10 bases between. Germline V gives CDR1 MGHRA, CDR2 YSYEKL. The CDR3 runs 15 residues.

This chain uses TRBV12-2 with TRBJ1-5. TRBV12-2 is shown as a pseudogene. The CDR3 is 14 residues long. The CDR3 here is CASRLGSRDQPQHF. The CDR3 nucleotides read TGTGCAAGTCGCTTAGGTTCGAGAGATCAGCCCCAGCATTTT.

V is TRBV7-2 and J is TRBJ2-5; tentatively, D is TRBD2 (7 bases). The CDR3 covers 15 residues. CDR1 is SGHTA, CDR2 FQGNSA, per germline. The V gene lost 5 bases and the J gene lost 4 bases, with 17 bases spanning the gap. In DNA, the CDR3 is TGTGCCAGCAGCCTGGGGGGGGACAAGCGAGAGACCCAGTACTTC. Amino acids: CASSLGGDKRETQYF.

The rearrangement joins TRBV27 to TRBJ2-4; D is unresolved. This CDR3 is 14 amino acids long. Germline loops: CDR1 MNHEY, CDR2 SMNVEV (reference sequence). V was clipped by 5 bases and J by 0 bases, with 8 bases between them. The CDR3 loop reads CASSPRTAKNIQYF. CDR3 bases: TGTGCCAGCAGTCCGCGGACAGCCAAAAACATTCAGTACTTC.

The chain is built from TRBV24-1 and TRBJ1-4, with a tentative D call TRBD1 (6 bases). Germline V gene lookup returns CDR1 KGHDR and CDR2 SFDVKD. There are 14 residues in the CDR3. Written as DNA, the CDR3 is TGTGCTCCCGGGGGCGGCGGGGCTAATGAAAAACTGTTTTTT. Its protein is CAPGGGGANEKLFF.

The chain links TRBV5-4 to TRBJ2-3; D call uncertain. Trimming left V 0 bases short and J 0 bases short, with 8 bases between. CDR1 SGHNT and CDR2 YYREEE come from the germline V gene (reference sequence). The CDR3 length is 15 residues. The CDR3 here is CASSLGPASTDTQYF. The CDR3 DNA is TGTGCCAGCAGCTTGGGGCCTGCTAGCACAGATACGCAGTATTTT.

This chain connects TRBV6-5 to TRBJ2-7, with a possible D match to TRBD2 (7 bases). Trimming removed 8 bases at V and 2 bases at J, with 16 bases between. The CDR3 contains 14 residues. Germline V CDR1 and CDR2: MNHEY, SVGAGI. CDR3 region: CASGGGGGPYEQYF. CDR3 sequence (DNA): TGTGCCAGCGGAGGAGGGGGGGGCCCCTACGAGCAGTACTTC.

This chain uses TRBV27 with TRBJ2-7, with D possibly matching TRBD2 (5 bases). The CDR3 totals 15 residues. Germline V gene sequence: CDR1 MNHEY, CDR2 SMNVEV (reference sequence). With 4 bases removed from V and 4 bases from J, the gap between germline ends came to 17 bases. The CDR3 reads CASSSPGIRKYEQYF. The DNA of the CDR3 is TGTGCCAGCAGTTCCCCGGGAATTCGCAAGTACGAGCAGTACTTC.

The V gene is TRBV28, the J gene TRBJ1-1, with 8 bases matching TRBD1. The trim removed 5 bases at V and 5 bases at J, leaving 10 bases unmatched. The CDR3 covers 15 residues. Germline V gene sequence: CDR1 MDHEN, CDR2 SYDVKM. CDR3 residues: CASSPQTGARTEAFF. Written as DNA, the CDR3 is TGTGCCAGCAGTCCGCAGACAGGGGCCCGAACTGAAGCTTTCTTT.

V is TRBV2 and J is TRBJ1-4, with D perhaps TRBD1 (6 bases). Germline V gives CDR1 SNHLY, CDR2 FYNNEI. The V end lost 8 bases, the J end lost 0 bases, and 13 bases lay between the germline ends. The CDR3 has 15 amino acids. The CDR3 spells CASQGHLPTNEKLFF. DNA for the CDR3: TGTGCCAGCCAGGGACATCTTCCAACTAATGAAAAACTGTTTTTT.

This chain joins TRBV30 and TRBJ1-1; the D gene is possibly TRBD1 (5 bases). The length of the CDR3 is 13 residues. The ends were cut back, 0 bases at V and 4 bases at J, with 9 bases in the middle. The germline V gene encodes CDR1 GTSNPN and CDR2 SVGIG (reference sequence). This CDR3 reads CAWSVLGPTEAFF. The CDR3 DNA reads TGTGCCTGGAGTGTATTGGGGCCCACTGAAGCTTTCTTT.

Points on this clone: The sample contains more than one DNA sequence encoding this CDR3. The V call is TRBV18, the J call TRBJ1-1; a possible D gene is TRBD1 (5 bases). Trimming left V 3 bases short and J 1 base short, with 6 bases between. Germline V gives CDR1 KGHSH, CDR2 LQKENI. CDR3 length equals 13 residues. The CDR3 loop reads CASSPGQNTEAFF. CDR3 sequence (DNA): TGTGCCAGCTCACCCGGACAGAACACTGAAGCTTTCTTT.

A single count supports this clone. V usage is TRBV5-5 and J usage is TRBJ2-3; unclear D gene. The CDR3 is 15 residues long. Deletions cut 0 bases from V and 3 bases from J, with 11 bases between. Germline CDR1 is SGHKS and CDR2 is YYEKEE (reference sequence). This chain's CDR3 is CASSLGLVVTDTQYF. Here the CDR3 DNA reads TGTGCCAGCAGCTTGGGGCTAGTAGTAACAGATACGCAGTATTTT.

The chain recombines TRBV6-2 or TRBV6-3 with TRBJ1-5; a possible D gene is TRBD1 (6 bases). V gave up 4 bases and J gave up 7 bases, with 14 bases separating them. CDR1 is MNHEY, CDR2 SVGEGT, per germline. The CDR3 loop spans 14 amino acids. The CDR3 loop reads CASSFSGVGQPQHF. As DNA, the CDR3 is TGTGCCAGCAGTTTTTCAGGGGTCGGCCAGCCCCAGCATTTT.

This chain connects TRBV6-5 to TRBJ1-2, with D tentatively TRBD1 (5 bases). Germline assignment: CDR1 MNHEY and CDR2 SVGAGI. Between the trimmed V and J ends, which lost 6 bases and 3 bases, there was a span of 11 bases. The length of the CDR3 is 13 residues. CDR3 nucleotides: TGTGCCAGCAGACCCGGGACGGACTATGGCTACACCTTC. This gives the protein CASRPGTDYGYTF.